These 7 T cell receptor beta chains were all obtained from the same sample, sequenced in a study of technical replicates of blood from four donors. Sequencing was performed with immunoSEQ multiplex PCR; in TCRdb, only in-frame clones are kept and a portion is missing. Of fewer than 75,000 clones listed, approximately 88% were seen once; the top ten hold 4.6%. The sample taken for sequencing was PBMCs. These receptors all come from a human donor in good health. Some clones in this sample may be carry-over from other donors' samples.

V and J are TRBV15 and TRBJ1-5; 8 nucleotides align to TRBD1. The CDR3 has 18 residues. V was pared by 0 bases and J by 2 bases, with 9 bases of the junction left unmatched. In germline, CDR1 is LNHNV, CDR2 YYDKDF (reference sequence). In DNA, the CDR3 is TGTGCCACCAGCAGAGATCATCAGGGGGCGGGTCGCAATCAGCCCCAGCATTTT. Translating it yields CATSRDHQGAGRNQPQHF.

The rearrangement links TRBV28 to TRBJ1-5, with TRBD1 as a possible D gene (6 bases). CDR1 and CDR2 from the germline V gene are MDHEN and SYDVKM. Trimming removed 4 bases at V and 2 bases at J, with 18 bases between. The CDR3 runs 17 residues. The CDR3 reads CASSSTTGRGRNQPQHF. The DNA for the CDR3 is TGTGCCAGCAGTTCAACGACAGGTCGAGGGCGCAATCAGCCCCAGCATTTT.

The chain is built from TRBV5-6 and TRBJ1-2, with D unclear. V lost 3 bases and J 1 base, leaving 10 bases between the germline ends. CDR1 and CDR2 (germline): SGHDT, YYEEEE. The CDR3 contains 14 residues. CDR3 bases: TGTGCCAGCAGCTCGGGTTTATTTAACTATGGCTACACCTTC. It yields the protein CASSSGLFNYGYTF.

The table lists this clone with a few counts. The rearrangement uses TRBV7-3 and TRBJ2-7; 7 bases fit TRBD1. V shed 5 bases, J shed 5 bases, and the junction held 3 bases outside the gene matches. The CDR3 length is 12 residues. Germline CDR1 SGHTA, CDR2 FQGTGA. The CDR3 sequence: CASSHRGDEQYF. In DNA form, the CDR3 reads TGTGCCAGCAGCCACAGGGGAGACGAGCAGTACTTC.

DNA of the CDR3: TGCAGCGTTGTTAAAGTTTCGGGGTCTGAAGCTTTCTTT. Translating it yields CSVVKVSGSEAFF. The V gene is TRBV29-1, the J gene TRBJ1-1; D gene uncertain. There are 13 residues in the CDR3. Per the germline V gene, CDR1 is SQVTM and CDR2 is ANQGSEA. V was cut by 4 bases and J by 6 bases, with 15 bases left in between.

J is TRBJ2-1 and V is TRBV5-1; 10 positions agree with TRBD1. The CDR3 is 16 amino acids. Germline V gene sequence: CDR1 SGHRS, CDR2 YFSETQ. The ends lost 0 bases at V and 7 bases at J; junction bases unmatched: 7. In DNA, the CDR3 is TGCGCCAGCAGCTTGGCCCTGACAGGGGGCCCTAATGAGCAGTTCTTC. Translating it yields CASSLALTGGPNEQFF.

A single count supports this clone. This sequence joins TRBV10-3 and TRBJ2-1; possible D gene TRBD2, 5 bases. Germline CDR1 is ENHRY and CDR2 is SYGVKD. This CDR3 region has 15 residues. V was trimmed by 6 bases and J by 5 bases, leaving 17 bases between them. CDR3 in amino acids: CAISPGLLLNNEQFF. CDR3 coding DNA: TGTGCCATCAGCCCCGGACTCTTGTTAAACAATGAGCAGTTCTTC.